This T cell receptor (beta chain) comes out of a study of blood T cell repertoires in COVID-19. The wider study: Researchers got acute and convalescent COVID-19 samples from the United States, Italy and Spain.

The authors' processing: How many nucleated cells were present was estimated from reference gene primer amplification. Assay used: immunoSEQ multiplex PCR; TCRdb lists only in-frame clones, some missing. V and J calls and clone size follow that table, whereas D and trimming were derived from the DNA. The data hold 280,000 or so clones, with 70% to 90% observed a single time. Donors were grouped by their self-reported clinical history. Donors in Cohort 3 who had recovered were those with two negative PCRs, healthcare professional clearance, or resolution of their symptoms. The germline CDR1 and CDR2 sequences are GTSNPN and SVGIG (reference sequence). The CDR3 spans 13 residues. Trimming cost V 4 bases and J 8 bases, with 14 bases left between them.

The material sequenced was PBMCs or T cells enriched from blood (not recorded which). V and J are TRBV30 and TRBJ1-4, with D tentatively TRBD1 (6 bases). The receptor was derived from a man aged 30 to 45 who had recovered from COVID-19. The CDR3 protein is CAWTPGVWEKLFF. The DNA of the CDR3 is TGTGCCTGGACTCCAGGGGTTTGGGAAAAACTGTTTTTT.